The present T cell receptor (beta chain) was sequenced within a study of T-cell reconstitution after alpha-beta-depleted transplantation in children. The CDR3 extends over 15 amino acids. V was clipped by 1 base and J by 2 bases, with 9 bases between them. Germline V gene sequence: CDR1 MGHRA, CDR2 YSYEKL. Molecular barcoding with unique molecular identifiers was used for the TCRbeta library. TCRdb fed the PCR reads into MiXCR, producing one record per CDR3 protein. The table shows about 47,000 distinct CDR3 sequences, with 40% to 65% occurring only once. This rearrangement joins TRBV4-1 to TRBJ1-5; D might be TRBD1 (6 bases). The receptor's source is a boy younger than two with SCID, due to receive a stem cell transplant. Here the sequenced sample was peripheral blood, taken before TCRalphabeta/CD19-depleted stem cell transplant. CDR3 sequence reads: CASSQVDRRNQPQHF. As DNA, the CDR3 is TGCGCCAGCAGCCAAGTGGACAGACGCAATCAGCCCCAGCATTTT.